This T cell receptor beta chain was identified during a study of identical twins. TCRdb called the 5' RACE reads again in MiXCR, with one record for every CDR3 protein. The sample has about 700,000 distinct CDR3 sequences; around 8.6% are singletons. A few counts support this clonotype. Germline CDR1 and CDR2: SGHKS and YYEKEE (reference sequence). With V trimmed by 5 bases and J by 7 bases, 9 bases remained unmatched. The CDR3 consists of 14 residues. The same sample was also studied in work on yellow fever vaccine responses in identical twins.

The sequenced sample consisted of PBMCs. This receptor was taken from a woman in her late teens or twenties in good health. The chain employs TRBV5-5 and TRBJ2-1, with TRBD2 identical over 7 bases. The CDR3 loop is CASRTGEGYNEQFF. The CDR3 DNA sequence: TGTGCCAGCAGGACTGGGGAGGGGTATAATGAGCAGTTCTTC.